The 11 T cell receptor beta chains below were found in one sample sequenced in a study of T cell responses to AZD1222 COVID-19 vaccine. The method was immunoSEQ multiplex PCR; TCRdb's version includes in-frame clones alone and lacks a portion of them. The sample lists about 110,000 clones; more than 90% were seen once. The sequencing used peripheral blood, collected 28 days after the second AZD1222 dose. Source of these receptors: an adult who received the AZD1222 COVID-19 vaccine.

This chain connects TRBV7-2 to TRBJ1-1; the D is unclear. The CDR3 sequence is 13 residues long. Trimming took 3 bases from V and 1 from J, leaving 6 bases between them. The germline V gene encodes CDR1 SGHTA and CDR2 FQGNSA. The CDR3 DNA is TGTGCCAGCAGCTTTTCTGAGAACACTGAAGCTTTCTTT. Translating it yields CASSFSENTEAFF.

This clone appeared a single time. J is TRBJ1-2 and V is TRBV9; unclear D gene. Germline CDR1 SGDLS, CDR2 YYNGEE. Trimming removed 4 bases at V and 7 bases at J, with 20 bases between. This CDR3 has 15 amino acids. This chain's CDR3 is CASSPEISGGSGYTF. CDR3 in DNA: TGTGCCAGCAGCCCTGAAATCTCAGGAGGGTCTGGCTACACCTTC.

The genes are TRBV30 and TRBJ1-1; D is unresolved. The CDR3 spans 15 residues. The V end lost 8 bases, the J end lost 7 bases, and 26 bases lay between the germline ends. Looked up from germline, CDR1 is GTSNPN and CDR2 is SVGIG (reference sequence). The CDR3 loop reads CARRTESTASGEAFF. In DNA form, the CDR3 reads TGTGCCCGTCGGACGGAATCTACGGCGAGTGGTGAAGCTTTCTTT.

CDR3 bases: TGTGCCAGCAGCCGGGGGATCTACAATGAGCAGTTCTTC. This gives the protein CASSRGIYNEQFF. V is TRBV6-5 and J is TRBJ2-1; possible D gene TRBD2, 6 bases. Germline V gene lookup returns CDR1 MNHEY and CDR2 SVGAGI. The V and J ends lost 6 bases and 3 bases respectively, with 9 bases between them. This CDR3 region has 13 residues.

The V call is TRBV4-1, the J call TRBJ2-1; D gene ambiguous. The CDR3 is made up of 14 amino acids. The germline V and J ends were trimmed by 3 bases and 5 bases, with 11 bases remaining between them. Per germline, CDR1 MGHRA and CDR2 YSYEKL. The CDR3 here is CASSHPGRDNEQFF. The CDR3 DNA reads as TGCGCCAGCAGCCATCCCGGAAGAGACAATGAGCAGTTCTTC.

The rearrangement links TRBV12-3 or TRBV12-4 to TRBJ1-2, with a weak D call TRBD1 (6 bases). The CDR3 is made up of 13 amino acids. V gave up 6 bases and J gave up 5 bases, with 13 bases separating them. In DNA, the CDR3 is TGTGCCAGCAGGCTAGGGGGGAATTATGGCTACACCTTC. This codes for CASRLGGNYGYTF.

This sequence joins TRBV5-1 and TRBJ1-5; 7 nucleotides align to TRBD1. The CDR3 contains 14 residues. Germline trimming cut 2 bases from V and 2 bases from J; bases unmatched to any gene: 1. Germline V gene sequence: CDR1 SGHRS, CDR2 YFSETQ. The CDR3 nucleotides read TGCGCCAGCAGCTTTCAGGGGGGCAATCAGCCCCAGCATTTT. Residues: CASSFQGGNQPQHF.

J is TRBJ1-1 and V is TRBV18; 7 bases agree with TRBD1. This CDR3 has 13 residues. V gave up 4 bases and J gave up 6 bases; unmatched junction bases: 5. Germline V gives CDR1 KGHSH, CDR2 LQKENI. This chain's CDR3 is CASSRVTGPEAFF. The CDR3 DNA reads TGTGCCAGCTCACGCGTGACAGGGCCTGAAGCTTTCTTT.

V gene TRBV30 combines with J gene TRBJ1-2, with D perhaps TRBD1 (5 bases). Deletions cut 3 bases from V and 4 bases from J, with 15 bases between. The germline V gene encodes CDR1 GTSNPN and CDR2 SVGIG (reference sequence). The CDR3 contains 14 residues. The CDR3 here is CAWSPGQGTYGYTF. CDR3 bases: TGTGCCTGGAGCCCCGGCCAAGGGACCTATGGCTACACCTTC.

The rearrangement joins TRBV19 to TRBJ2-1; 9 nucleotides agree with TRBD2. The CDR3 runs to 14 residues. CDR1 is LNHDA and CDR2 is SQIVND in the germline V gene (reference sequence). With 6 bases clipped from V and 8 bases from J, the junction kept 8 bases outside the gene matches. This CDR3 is CASRKIAGEDEQFF. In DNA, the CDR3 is TGTGCCAGTAGAAAAATAGCGGGGGAGGATGAGCAGTTCTTC.

This CDR3 reads CASSAPQGTENTEAFF. The CDR3 DNA reads TGCGCCAGCAGCGCTCCACAGGGGACGGAGAACACTGAAGCTTTCTTT. The V and J genes are TRBV5-1 and TRBJ1-1, with 7 bases that match TRBD1. J lost 1 base, V lost 4 bases, and 10 bases had no gene match. CDR1 and CDR2 (germline): SGHRS, YFSETQ. The CDR3 has 16 amino acids.